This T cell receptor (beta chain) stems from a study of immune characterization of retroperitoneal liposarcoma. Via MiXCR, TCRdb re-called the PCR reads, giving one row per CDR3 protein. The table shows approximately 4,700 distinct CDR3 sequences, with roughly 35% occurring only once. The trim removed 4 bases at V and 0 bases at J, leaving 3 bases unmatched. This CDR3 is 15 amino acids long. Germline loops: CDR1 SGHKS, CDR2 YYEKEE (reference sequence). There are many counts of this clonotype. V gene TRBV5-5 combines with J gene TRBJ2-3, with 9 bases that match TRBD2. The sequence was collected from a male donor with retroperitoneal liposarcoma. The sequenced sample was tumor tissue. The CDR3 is CASSNSGRSTDTQYF. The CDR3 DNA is TGTGCCAGCAGCAACAGCGGGAGGAGCACAGATACGCAGTATTTT.